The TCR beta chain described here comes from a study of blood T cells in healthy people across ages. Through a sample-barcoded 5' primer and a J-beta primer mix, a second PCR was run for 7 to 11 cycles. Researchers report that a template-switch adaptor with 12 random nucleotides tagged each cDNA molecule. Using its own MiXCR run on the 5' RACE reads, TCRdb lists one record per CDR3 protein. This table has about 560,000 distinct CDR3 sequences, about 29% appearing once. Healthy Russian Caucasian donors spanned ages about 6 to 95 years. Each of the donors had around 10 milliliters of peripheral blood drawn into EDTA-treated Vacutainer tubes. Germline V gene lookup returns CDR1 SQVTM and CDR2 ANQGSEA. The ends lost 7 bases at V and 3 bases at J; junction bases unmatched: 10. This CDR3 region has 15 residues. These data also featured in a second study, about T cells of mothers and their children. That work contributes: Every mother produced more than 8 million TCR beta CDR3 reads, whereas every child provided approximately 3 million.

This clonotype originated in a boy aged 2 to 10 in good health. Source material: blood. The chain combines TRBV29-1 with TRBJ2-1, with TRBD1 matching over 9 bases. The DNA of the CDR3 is TGCAGCGCTTACCTCCAGGACAGGGGCTACAATGAGCAGTTCTTC. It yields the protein CSAYLQDRGYNEQFF.